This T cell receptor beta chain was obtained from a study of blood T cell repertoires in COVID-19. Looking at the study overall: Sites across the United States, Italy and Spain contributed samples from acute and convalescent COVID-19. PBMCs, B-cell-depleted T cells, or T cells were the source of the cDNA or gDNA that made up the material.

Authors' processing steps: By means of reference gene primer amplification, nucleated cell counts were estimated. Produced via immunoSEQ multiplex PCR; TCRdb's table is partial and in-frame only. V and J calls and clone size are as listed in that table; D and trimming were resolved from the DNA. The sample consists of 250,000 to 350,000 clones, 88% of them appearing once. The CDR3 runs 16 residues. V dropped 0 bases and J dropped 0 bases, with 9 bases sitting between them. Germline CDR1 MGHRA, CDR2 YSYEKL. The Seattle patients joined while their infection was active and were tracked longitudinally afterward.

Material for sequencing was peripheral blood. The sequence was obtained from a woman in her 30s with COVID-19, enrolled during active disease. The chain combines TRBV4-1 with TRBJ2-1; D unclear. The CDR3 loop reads CASSQDHRSSYNEQFF. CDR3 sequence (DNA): TGCGCCAGCAGCCAAGACCATAGGAGCTCCTACAATGAGCAGTTCTTC.